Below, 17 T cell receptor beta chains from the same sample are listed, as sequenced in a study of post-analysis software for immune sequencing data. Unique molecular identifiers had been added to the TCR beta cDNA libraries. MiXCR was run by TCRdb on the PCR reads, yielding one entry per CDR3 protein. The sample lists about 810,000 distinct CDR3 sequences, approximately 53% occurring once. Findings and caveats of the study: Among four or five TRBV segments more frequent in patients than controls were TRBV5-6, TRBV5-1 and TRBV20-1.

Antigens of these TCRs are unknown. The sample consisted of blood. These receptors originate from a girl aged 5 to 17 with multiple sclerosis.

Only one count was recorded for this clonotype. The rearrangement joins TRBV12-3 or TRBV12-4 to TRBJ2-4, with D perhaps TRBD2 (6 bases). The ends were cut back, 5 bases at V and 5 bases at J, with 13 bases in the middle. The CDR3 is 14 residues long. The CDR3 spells CASSVGTLQNIQYF. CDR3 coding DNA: TGTGCCAGCAGTGTAGGGACTCTACAAAACATTCAGTACTTC.

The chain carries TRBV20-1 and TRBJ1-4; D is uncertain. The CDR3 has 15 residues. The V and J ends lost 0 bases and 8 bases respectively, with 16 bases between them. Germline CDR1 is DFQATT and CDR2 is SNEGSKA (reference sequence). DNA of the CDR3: TGCAGTGCTAGAGATATAAGTCATCCCGGCGAAAAACTGTTTTTT. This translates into CSARDISHPGEKLFF.

The CDR3 loop reads CASRVTRDEQFF. The CDR3 DNA follows: TGTGCCAGCAGGGTGACTAGAGATGAGCAGTTCTTC. The V gene is TRBV12-3 or TRBV12-4, the J gene TRBJ2-1; perhaps TRBD2 as D (6 bases). V was pared by 6 bases and J by 8 bases, with 11 bases between. The length of the CDR3 is 12 residues.

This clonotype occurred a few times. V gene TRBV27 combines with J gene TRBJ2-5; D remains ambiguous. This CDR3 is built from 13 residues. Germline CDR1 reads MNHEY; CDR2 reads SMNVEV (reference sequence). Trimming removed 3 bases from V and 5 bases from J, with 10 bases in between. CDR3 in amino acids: CASSFGPTETQYF. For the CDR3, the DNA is TGTGCCAGCAGTTTTGGACCCACGGAGACCCAGTACTTC.

CDR3 in amino acids: CSAGRGMGLFNEQFF. The CDR3 DNA follows: TGCAGTGCTGGTAGGGGGATGGGTTTGTTCAATGAGCAGTTCTTC. The genes are TRBV20-1 and TRBJ2-1; possibly TRBD1 for D (6 bases). This CDR3 region has 15 residues. CDR1 is DFQATT and CDR2 is SNEGSKA in the germline V gene (reference sequence). The V and J ends lost 5 bases and 6 bases respectively, with 20 bases between them.

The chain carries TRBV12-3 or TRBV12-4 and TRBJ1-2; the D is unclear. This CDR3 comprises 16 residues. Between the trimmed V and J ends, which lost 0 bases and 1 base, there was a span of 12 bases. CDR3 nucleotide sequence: TGTGCCAGCAGTTTAGCAGGGTCGATTAGTAACTATGGCTACACCTTC. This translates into CASSLAGSISNYGYTF.

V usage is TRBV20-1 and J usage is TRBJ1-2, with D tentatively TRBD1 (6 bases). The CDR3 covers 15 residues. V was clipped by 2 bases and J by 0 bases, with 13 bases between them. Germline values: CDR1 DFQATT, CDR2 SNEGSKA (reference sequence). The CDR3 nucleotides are TGCAGTGCTAGAAAAGGGGGGTCTACTAACTATGGCTACACCTTC. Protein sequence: CSARKGGSTNYGYTF.

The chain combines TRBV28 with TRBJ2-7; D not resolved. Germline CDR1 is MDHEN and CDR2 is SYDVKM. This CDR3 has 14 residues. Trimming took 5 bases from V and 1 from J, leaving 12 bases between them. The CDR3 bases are TGTGCCAGCAGTATCGGACGGTTATCCTACGAGCAGTACTTC. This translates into CASSIGRLSYEQYF. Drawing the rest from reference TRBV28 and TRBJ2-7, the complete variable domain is DVKVTQSSRYLVKRTGEKVFLECVQDMDHENMFWYRQDPGLGLRLIYFSYDVKMKEKGDIPEGYSVSREKKERFSLILESASTNQTSMYLCASSIGRLSYEQYFGPGTRLTVT.

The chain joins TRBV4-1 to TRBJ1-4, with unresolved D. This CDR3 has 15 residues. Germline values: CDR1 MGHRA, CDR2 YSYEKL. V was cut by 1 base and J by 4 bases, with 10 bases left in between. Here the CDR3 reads CASSQGGGINEKLFF. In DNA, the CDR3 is TGCGCCAGCAGCCAAGGGGGAGGGATTAATGAAAAACTGTTTTTT.

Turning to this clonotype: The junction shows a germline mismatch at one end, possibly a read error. CDR3 loop: CASSPGRTYQKTQYF. The CDR3 nucleotides read TGTGCCAGTAGCCCCGGACGGACGTACCAAAAGACCCAGTACTTC. The V and J genes are TRBV7-3 and TRBJ2-5; D gene unclear. Germline assignment: CDR1 SGHTA and CDR2 FQGTGA. The CDR3 totals 15 residues. Drawing the rest from reference TRBV7-3 and TRBJ2-5, the complete variable domain is GAGVSQTPSNKVTEKGKYVELRCDPISGHTALYWYRQSLGQGPEFLIYFQGTGAADDSGLPNDRFFAVRPEGSVSTLKIQRTERGDSAVYLCASSPGRTYQKTQYFGPGTRLLVL.

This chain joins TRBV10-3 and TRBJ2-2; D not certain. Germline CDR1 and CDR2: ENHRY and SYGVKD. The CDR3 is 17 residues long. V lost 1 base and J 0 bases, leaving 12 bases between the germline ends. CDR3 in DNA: TGTGCCATCAGTGAGTACATGCCGGGCACGAACACCGGGGAGCTGTTTTTT. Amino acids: CAISEYMPGTNTGELFF.

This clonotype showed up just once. The CDR3 is CASGTNNEQFF. The CDR3 DNA reads TGTGCCAGCGGGACGAACAATGAGCAGTTCTTC. The chain links TRBV7-3 to TRBJ2-1; D may correspond to TRBD1 or TRBD2 (5 bases each). This CDR3 has 11 amino acids. V lost 8 bases, J lost 5 bases, and 7 bases lay in between. From germline, CDR1 is SGHTA and CDR2 FQGTGA.

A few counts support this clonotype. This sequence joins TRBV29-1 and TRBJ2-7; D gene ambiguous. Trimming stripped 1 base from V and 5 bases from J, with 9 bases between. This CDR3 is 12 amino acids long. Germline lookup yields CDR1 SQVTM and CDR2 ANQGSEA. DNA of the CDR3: TGCAGCGTTGAAGGCAATTCTAACGAGCAGTACTTC. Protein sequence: CSVEGNSNEQYF.

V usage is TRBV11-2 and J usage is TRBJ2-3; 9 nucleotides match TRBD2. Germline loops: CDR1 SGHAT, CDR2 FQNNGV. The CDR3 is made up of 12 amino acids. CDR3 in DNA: TGTGTGATCGCGGGAGGGACAGATACGCAGTATTTT. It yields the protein CVIAGGTDTQYF.

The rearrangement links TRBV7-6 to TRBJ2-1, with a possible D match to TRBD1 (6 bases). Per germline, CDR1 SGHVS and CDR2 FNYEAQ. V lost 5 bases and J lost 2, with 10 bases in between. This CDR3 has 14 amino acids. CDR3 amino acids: CASSRGQPYNEQFF. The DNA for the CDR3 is TGTGCCAGCAGCCGGGGACAACCCTACAATGAGCAGTTCTTC.

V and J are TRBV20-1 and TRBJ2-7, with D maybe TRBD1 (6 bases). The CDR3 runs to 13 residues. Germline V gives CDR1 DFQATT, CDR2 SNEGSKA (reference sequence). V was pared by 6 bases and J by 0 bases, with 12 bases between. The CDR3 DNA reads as TGCAGTGCCACAACAGGGAACTCCTACGAGCAGTACTTC. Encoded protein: CSATTGNSYEQYF.

For the CDR3, the DNA is TGTGCCAGCAGCTTCAGGGTAGGCGGCGAGACCCAGTACTTC. Translating it yields CASSFRVGGETQYF. V is TRBV7-8 and J is TRBJ2-7; possible D gene TRBD1, 5 bases. The assigned J gene may be wrong: the sequence end matches TRBJ2-5 better. This CDR3 has 14 amino acids. The germline CDR1 and CDR2 sequences are SGHVS and FQNEAQ.